The rows below give T cell receptor beta chains drawn from one sample of a study of T cells in localized non-small cell lung cancer. TCRdb's table, derived via immunoSEQ multiplex PCR, lists solely in-frame clones and lacks some. In the table there are a few thousand clones, 20% to 25% of which are singletons. The specimen comprised lung tumor tissue, sampled before any cancer treatment. The receptors were gathered from a man between 40 and 70 years old with stage II squamous cell lung carcinoma. Both conserved end residues are part of each CDR3. Each record gives: CDR3 length, J gene, V gene, clone size, D gene, CDR3 DNA, CDR3 protein. The D gene is left open where the match is weak. Clone size is shown for a subset of rows, as once, few, many or a class of expanded clone.

len: 14
j_gene: TRBJ2-1
v_gene: TRBV15
abundance: large
d_gene: TRBD1
CDR3nt: TGTGCCACCAGGGGGACAGAGGGTAACAATGAGCAGTTCTTC
CDR3aa: CATRGTEGNNEQFF

len: 14
j_gene: TRBJ2-3
v_gene: TRBV11-3
abundance: .
d_gene: .
CDR3nt: TGTGCCAGCAACCGGGGACTCCTCACAGATACGCAGTATTTT
CDR3aa: CASNRGLLTDTQYF

len: 14
j_gene: TRBJ2-7
v_gene: TRBV9
abundance: medium-sized
d_gene: TRBD1
CDR3nt: TGTGCCAGCAGCCGGTGGACAGGGGGCGACGAGCAGTACTTC
CDR3aa: CASSRWTGGDEQYF

len: 13
j_gene: TRBJ1-1
v_gene: TRBV28
abundance: few
d_gene: .
CDR3nt: TGTGCCAGCAGTTTTACCCAGGGCACTGAAGCTTTCTTT
CDR3aa: CASSFTQGTEAFF

len: 12
j_gene: TRBJ2-3
v_gene: TRBV30
abundance: .
d_gene: .
CDR3nt: TGTGCCTGGAGTGTAATCTGGGATACGCAGTATTTT
CDR3aa: CAWSVIWDTQYF

len: 16
j_gene: TRBJ1-2
v_gene: TRBV18
abundance: .
d_gene: TRBD1
CDR3nt: TGTGCCAGCTCACCACCGGGACAGGGAGGGGCGTATGGCTACACCTTC
CDR3aa: CASSPPGQGGAYGYTF

len: 15
j_gene: TRBJ2-7
v_gene: TRBV11-3
abundance: .
d_gene: .
CDR3nt: TGTGCCAGCAGCTTCTCTCTCGACAGTTACTACGAGCAGTACTTC
CDR3aa: CASSFSLDSYYEQYF

len: 15
j_gene: TRBJ2-5
v_gene: TRBV9
abundance: few
d_gene: .
CDR3nt: TGTGCCAGCCGAAGGGGACGCTCCATTGATGAGACCCAGTACTTC
CDR3aa: CASRRGRSIDETQYF

len: 13
j_gene: TRBJ1-6
v_gene: TRBV6-8
abundance: medium-sized
d_gene: .
CDR3nt: TGTGCCAGCAGGAGCTCCTATAATTCACCCCTCCACTTT
CDR3aa: CASRSSYNSPLHF

len: 15
j_gene: TRBJ2-6
v_gene: TRBV9
abundance: .
d_gene: .
CDR3nt: TGTGCCAGCAGCTTCAGCAGGCCTGGGGCCAACGTCCTGACTTTC
CDR3aa: CASSFSRPGANVLTF

len: 16
j_gene: TRBJ2-1
v_gene: TRBV11-3
abundance: .
d_gene: TRBD1
CDR3nt: TGTGCCAGCAGCGACCGACAGGGGAGTTTCTACAATGAGCAGTTCTTC
CDR3aa: CASSDRQGSFYNEQFF

len: 16
j_gene: TRBJ2-5
v_gene: TRBV11-3
abundance: few
d_gene: TRBD1
CDR3nt: TGTGCCAGCAGCCCGAGAAGGACAGGGGGTCAAGAGACCCAGTACTTC
CDR3aa: CASSPRRTGGQETQYF

len: 14
j_gene: TRBJ2-1
v_gene: TRBV29-1
abundance: .
d_gene: .
CDR3nt: TGCAGCGTTGTTCTCATTCTCAGGGTGAATGAGCAGTTCTTC
CDR3aa: CSVVLILRVNEQFF

len: 15
j_gene: TRBJ1-2
v_gene: TRBV11-3
abundance: .
d_gene: TRBD1
CDR3nt: TGTGCCAGCAGCTTAGAGGGGTCAGGGGGCGCGGGCTACACCTTC
CDR3aa: CASSLEGSGGAGYTF

len: 15
j_gene: TRBJ2-7
v_gene: TRBV11-3
abundance: medium-sized
d_gene: TRBD2
CDR3nt: TGTGCCAGCAGCTTGACTAGCGGGGACTCCTACGAGCAGTACTTC
CDR3aa: CASSLTSGDSYEQYF

len: 13
j_gene: TRBJ1-2
v_gene: TRBV28
abundance: .
d_gene: .
CDR3nt: TGTGCCAGCAGGAACTCAGGGGAGCACGGCTACACCTTC
CDR3aa: CASRNSGEHGYTF

len: 14
j_gene: TRBJ1-3
v_gene: TRBV11-3
abundance: .
d_gene: .
CDR3nt: TGTGCCAGCAGCTTGTGGGCCTCTGGAAACACCATATATTTT
CDR3aa: CASSLWASGNTIYF

len: 12
j_gene: TRBJ1-4
v_gene: TRBV19
abundance: .
d_gene: .
CDR3nt: TGTGCCAGTAGTGCGGGGGGTGAAAAACTGTTTTTT
CDR3aa: CASSAGGEKLFF

len: 14
j_gene: TRBJ2-1
v_gene: TRBV11-3
abundance: few
d_gene: TRBD1
CDR3nt: TGTGCCAGCAGCAGGGACAGTGTATACGATGAGCAGTTCTTC
CDR3aa: CASSRDSVYDEQFF

len: 16
j_gene: TRBJ2-3
v_gene: TRBV28
abundance: .
d_gene: TRBD2
CDR3nt: TGTGCCAGCAGCCCTAGAGAGACTAGCAATTACGATACGCAGTATTTT
CDR3aa: CASSPRETSNYDTQYF

len: 15
j_gene: TRBJ2-3
v_gene: TRBV9
abundance: few
d_gene: TRBD2
CDR3nt: TGTGCCAGCAGCCCCGGACTCGCCGGGGGGGATACGCAGTATTTT
CDR3aa: CASSPGLAGGDTQYF

len: 14
j_gene: TRBJ1-1
v_gene: TRBV5-1
abundance: few
d_gene: .
CDR3nt: TGCGCCAGCTCGAGTGGTATTGGAGTCACTGAAGCTTTCTTT
CDR3aa: CASSSGIGVTEAFF